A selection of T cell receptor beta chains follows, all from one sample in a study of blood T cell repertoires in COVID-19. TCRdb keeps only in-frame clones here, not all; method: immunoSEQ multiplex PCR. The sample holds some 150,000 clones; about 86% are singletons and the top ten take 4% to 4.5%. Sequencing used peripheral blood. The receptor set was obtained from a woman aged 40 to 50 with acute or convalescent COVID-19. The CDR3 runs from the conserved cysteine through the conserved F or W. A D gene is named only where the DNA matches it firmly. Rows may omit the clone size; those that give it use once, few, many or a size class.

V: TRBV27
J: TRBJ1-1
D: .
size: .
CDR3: CASSQTVLMNTEAFF
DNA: TGTGCCAGCAGCCAGACAGTTCTAATGAACACTGAAGCTTTCTTT

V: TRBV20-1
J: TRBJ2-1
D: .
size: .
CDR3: CSAASDYPRFF
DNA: TGCAGTGCAGCTTCGGACTATCCAAGGTTCTTC

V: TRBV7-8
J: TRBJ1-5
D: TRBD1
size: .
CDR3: CASSLGTGGSNQPQHF
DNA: TGTGCCAGCAGCTTGGGGACAGGGGGGAGCAATCAGCCCCAGCATTTT

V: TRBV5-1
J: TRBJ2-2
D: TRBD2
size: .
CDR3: CASSLTALGTSGRAGELFF
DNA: TGCGCCAGCAGCTTGACAGCACTCGGGACTAGCGGGAGAGCCGGGGAGCTGTTTTTT

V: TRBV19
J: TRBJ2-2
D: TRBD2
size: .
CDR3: CASSATSGHTGELFF
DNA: TGTGCCAGTAGTGCCACTAGCGGTCACACCGGGGAGCTGTTTTTT

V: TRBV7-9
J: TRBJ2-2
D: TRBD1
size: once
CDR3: CASIGTGVETGELFF
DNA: TGTGCCAGCATCGGGACAGGGGTCGAGACCGGGGAGCTGTTTTTT

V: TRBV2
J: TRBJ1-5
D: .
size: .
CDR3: CASRDNNQPQHF
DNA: TGTGCCAGCAGGGACAACAATCAGCCCCAGCATTTT

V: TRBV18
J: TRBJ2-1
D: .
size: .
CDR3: CASSNMLGDNEQFF
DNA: TGTGCCAGCTCAAATATGCTAGGAGATAATGAGCAGTTCTTC

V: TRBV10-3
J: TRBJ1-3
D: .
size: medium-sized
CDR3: CAIRDSSGNTIYF
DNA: TGTGCCATCAGGGACAGCTCTGGAAACACCATATATTTT

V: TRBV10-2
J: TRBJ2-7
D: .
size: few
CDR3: CASMRAVIAYEQYF
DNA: TGCGCCAGCATGAGGGCAGTAATAGCCTACGAGCAGTACTTC

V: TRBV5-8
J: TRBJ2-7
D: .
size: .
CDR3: CASSMDRRGKYEQYF
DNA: TGTGCCAGCAGCATGGACCGACGAGGGAAGTACGAGCAGTACTTC

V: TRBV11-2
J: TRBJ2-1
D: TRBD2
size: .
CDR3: CASSLGAGGRNEQFF
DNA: TGTGCCAGCAGCTTAGGAGCGGGAGGGAGGAATGAGCAGTTCTTC

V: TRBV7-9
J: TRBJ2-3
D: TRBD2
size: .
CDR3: CASSLGGGLNTDTQYF
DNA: TGTGCCAGCAGCTTAGGGGGGGGACTAAACACAGATACGCAGTATTTT

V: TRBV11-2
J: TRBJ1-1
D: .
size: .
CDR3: CASSLDWGPNTEAFF
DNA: TGTGCCAGCAGCTTAGATTGGGGGCCTAACACTGAAGCTTTCTTT

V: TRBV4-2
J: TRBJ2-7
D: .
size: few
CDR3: CASSQRGSYEQYF
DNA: TGTGCCAGCAGCCAGCGGGGCTCCTACGAGCAGTACTTC

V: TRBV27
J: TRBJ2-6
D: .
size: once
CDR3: CASSLFPGAGANVLTF
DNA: TGTGCCAGCAGTTTATTCCCAGGGGCTGGGGCCAACGTCCTGACTTTC

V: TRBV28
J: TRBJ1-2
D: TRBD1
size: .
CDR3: CASSSGQGGYGYTF
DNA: TGTGCCAGCAGTTCCGGACAGGGTGGGTATGGCTACACCTTC

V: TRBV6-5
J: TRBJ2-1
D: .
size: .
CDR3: CASSRYNEQFF
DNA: TGTGCCAGCAGCCGCTACAATGAGCAGTTCTTC

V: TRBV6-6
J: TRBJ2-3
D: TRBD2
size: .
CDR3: CASSPTSGGGNTQYF
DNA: TGTGCCAGCAGTCCGACTAGCGGGGGCGGAAATACGCAGTATTTT

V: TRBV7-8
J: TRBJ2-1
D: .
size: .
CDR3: CASGRARSSYNEQFF
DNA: TGTGCCAGCGGGCGGGCCCGAAGCTCCTACAATGAGCAGTTCTTC

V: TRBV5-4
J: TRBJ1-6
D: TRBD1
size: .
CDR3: CASSLAWTGGTNSPLHF
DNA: TGTGCCAGCAGCTTGGCCTGGACAGGGGGCACCAATTCACCCCTCCACTTT

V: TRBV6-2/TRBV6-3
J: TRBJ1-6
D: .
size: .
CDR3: CASSGTMNNSPLHF
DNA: TGTGCCAGCAGTGGGACAATGAATAATTCACCCCTCCACTTT

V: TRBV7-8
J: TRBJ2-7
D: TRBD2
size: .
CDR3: CASSLEASGGANSYEQYF
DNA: TGTGCCAGCAGCTTAGAGGCTAGCGGGGGGGCGAACTCCTACGAGCAGTACTTC

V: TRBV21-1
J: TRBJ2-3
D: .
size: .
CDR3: CASSRVFRGSTDTQYF
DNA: TGTGCCAGCAGCAGGGTCTTCAGGGGATCCACAGATACGCAGTATTTT

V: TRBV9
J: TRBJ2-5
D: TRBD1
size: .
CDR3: CASSGLGQGGETQYF
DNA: TGTGCCAGCAGCGGGCTGGGACAGGGAGGAGAGACCCAGTACTTC